This is a list of T cell receptor beta chains from one sample in a study of shared clonotypes between healthy human individuals. TCRdb keeps only in-frame clones here, not all; method: immunoSEQ multiplex PCR. Among nearly 600,000 clones listed, nearly 97% were seen once. The sample taken for sequencing was naive CD8+ T cells sorted from blood. Receptors were obtained from a woman aged 25 to 39 in good health. CDR3s include the opening cysteine and the closing phenylalanine or tryptophan. Each record gives: D gene, J gene, V gene, clone size, CDR3 protein, CDR3 DNA. The D gene is left open where the match is weak. Size values are once, few and many counts, or a class for expanded clones, and some rows have none.

.,TRBJ2-5,TRBV7-9,.,CASSLGVGGQETQYF,TGTGCCAGCAGCTTAGGTGTGGGGGGCCAAGAGACCCAGTACTTC
.,TRBJ1-1,TRBV28,.,CASSPATEAFF,TGTGCCAGCAGCCCGGCCACTGAAGCTTTCTTT
.,TRBJ2-3,TRBV9,.,CASSVASGRISTDTQYF,TGTGCCAGCAGCGTAGCATCAGGGAGAATATCCACAGATACGCAGTATTTT
TRBD1,TRBJ1-1,TRBV4-1,few,CASSQRQGSEAFF,TGCGCCAGCAGCCAACGACAGGGATCCGAAGCTTTCTTT
TRBD1,TRBJ1-2,TRBV10-1,.,CASNKPPGGQGVIYGYTF,TGCGCCAGCAATAAGCCACCGGGGGGACAGGGGGTTATCTATGGCTACACCTTC
.,TRBJ2-1,TRBV20-1,.,CSARVADEQFF,TGCAGTGCTAGAGTTGCCGATGAGCAGTTCTTC
.,TRBJ1-4,TRBV5-6,once,CASSLTGYANEKLFF,TGTGCCAGCAGCTTGACGGGATACGCTAATGAAAAACTGTTTTTT
.,TRBJ2-7,TRBV19,.,CASSPDRPYEQYF,TGTGCCAGTAGTCCTGACAGACCCTACGAGCAGTACTTC
.,TRBJ2-4,TRBV7-9,once,CASSLAGGGKNIQYF,TGTGCCAGCAGCTTAGCAGGGGGAGGCAAAAACATTCAGTACTTC
.,TRBJ2-1,TRBV4-1,.,CASSPRGASGYNEQFF,TGCGCCAGCAGCCCCAGGGGGGCTAGCGGGTACAATGAGCAGTTCTTC
TRBD2,TRBJ2-1,TRBV7-8,.,CASSWTSGSLSGEQFF,TGTGCCAGCAGCTGGACTAGCGGGAGCCTCTCCGGTGAGCAGTTCTTC
.,TRBJ2-1,TRBV4-1,.,CASSQDDSASYNEQFF,TGCGCCAGCAGCCAAGACGACAGCGCTTCCTACAATGAGCAGTTCTTC
.,TRBJ2-7,TRBV29-1,.,CSVEAGRYEQYF,TGCAGCGTTGAAGCGGGACGTTACGAGCAGTACTTC
.,TRBJ2-7,TRBV6-1,.,CASSFGASYEQYF,TGTGCCAGCAGTTTCGGGGCTTCCTACGAGCAGTACTTC
.,TRBJ2-7,TRBV6-1,.,CASSATYEQYF,TGTGCCAGCAGTGCGACCTACGAGCAGTACTTC
TRBD1,TRBJ2-2,TRBV7-8,.,CASSFFMVGQANTGELFF,TGTGCCAGCAGCTTTTTTATGGTGGGACAGGCGAACACCGGGGAGCTGTTTTTT
.,TRBJ2-3,TRBV27,.,CASSLRWGGTDTQYF,TGTGCCAGCAGTTTACGCTGGGGGGGCACAGATACGCAGTATTTT
.,TRBJ1-2,TRBV27,.,CASSLLAETGYGYTF,TGTGCCAGCAGTTTGTTAGCCGAGACGGGGTACGGCTACACCTTC
.,TRBJ1-1,TRBV28,.,CASATTMNTEAFF,TGTGCCAGCGCGACAACAATGAACACTGAAGCTTTCTTT
TRBD2,TRBJ2-7,TRBV27,.,CASSSTETSNSYEQYF,TGTGCCAGCAGTTCGACGGAGACTAGCAACTCCTACGAGCAGTACTTC
TRBD2,TRBJ2-3,TRBV19,.,CASSPPYWEGRSDTQYF,TGTGCCAGTAGTCCCCCCTACTGGGAGGGCCGGTCAGATACGCAGTATTTT
.,TRBJ1-5,TRBV19,.,CASSVYHYSNQPQHF,TGTGCCAGTAGCGTGTACCATTATAGCAATCAGCCCCAGCATTTT
.,TRBJ2-1,TRBV27,.,CASSFDSSYNEQFF,TGTGCCAGCAGTTTCGACTCATCCTACAATGAGCAGTTCTTC
TRBD2,TRBJ2-1,TRBV28,.,CASFRASGSHEQFF,TGTGCCAGCTTCAGGGCTAGCGGGAGCCATGAGCAGTTCTTC
.,TRBJ2-2,TRBV6-5,.,CASSYESYGELFF,TGTGCCAGCAGTTACGAGTCGTACGGGGAGCTGTTTTTT
TRBD1,TRBJ1-6,TRBV7-6,.,CASSLRRDRNSPLHF,TGTGCCAGCAGCCTACGCCGGGACAGAAATTCACCCCTCCACTTT
.,TRBJ2-1,TRBV7-6,.,CASSFAGATYNEQFF,TGTGCCAGCAGCTTTGCGGGGGCCACGTACAATGAGCAGTTCTTC
TRBD1,TRBJ1-4,TRBV7-8,.,CASSLVGTGADEKLFF,TGTGCCAGCAGCTTAGTAGGAACAGGGGCGGATGAAAAACTGTTTTTT
.,TRBJ1-4,TRBV9,.,CASSGVGAPNEKLFF,TGTGCCAGCAGCGGGGTTGGGGCGCCTAATGAAAAACTGTTTTTT
.,TRBJ1-1,TRBV25-1,.,CASSEDRHCSGILEAFF,TGTGCCAGCAGCGAGGACCGACACTGTTCAGGGATCCTTGAAGCTTTCTTT
.,TRBJ2-7,TRBV7-8,.,CASSGGSSGASYEQYF,TGTGCCAGCAGCGGGGGCTCGAGCGGGGCCTCCTACGAGCAGTACTTC
.,TRBJ2-7,TRBV4-1,.,CASSHRQADGYEQYF,TGCGCCAGCAGCCATAGACAGGCGGATGGATACGAGCAGTACTTC
TRBD1,TRBJ1-4,TRBV19,once,CASSARGTPFKKLFF,TGTGCCAGTAGTGCCAGGGGGACTCCATTCAAAAAACTGTTTTTT